The 13 T cell receptor beta chains presented below share a single source sample, sequenced in a study of blood T cells in healthy people across ages. Primers used in a second PCR of about 6 to 11 cycles were a sample-barcoded 5' primer and a J-beta primer mix. MiXCR, applied by TCRdb to the 5' RACE reads, yields one record per CDR3 protein. The sample records hundreds of thousands of distinct CDR3 sequences, roughly half being singletons. The specimen sequenced was blood. The source is a man between 60 and 70 years old in good health.

The rearrangement links TRBV20-1 to TRBJ1-2; D perhaps matches TRBD1 (6 bases). Germline CDR1 and CDR2: DFQATT and SNEGSKA (reference sequence). V gave up 5 bases and J gave up 0 bases, with 13 bases separating them. This CDR3 has 14 residues. CDR3 in DNA: TGCAGTGCTTCAGGGGACGAAGCTAACTATGGCTACACCTTC. Its translation: CSASGDEANYGYTF.

CDR3 nucleotide sequence: TGTGCCAGCCTACAGGACAGGGGCCACACCGGGGAGCTGTTTTTT. Translated, it gives CASLQDRGHTGELFF. The chain uses TRBV21-1 and TRBJ2-2; TRBD1, the D gene given by the table, was not confirmed from the DNA. TRBV21-1 is termed a pseudogene. This CDR3 is built from 15 residues.

This clonotype occurred once. The chain has TRBV9 and TRBJ1-2; D remains unclear. Trimming pared 3 bases from V and 5 bases from J, leaving 11 bases between. CDR1 and CDR2 from the germline V gene are SGDLS and YYNGEE. This CDR3 comprises 13 residues. The CDR3 region has the DNA TGTGCCAGCAGCGGAGAAGCGGGTTATGGCTACACCTTC. As protein: CASSGEAGYGYTF.

CDR3 protein: CASSSTRALQGAISGANVLTF. For the CDR3, the DNA is TGTGCCAGCAGCTCCACGCGGGCTTTGCAGGGGGCCATCTCTGGGGCCAACGTCCTGACTTTC. The V and J genes are TRBV11-2 and TRBJ2-6; 8 bases are shared with TRBD1. Looked up from germline, CDR1 is SGHAT and CDR2 is FQNNGV. The CDR3 consists of 21 residues. V gave up 4 bases and J gave up 0 bases; unmatched junction bases: 17. Based on the CDR3 plus reference TRBV11-2 and TRBJ2-6, the full variable domain is EAGVAQSPRYKIIEKRQSVAFWCNPISGHATLYWYQQILGQGPKLLIQFQNNGVVDDSQLPKDRFSAERLKGVDSTLKIQPAKLEDSAVYLCASSSTRALQGAISGANVLTFGAGSRLTVL.

The chain's CDR3 is CASSGGLAGGLSTDTQYF. The CDR3 DNA reads as TGTGCCAGCAGCGGGGGACTAGCGGGAGGGTTGAGCACAGATACGCAGTATTTT. This chain uses TRBV9 with TRBJ2-3; 16 bases agree with TRBD2. CDR1 and CDR2 from the germline V gene are SGDLS and YYNGEE. Trimming removed 3 bases from V and 0 bases from J; junction bases left unmatched: 4. The CDR3 has 18 amino acids.

The V call is TRBV5-1, the J call TRBJ2-3; D is undetermined. Germline CDR1 SGHRS, CDR2 YFSETQ. The V gene lost 4 bases and the J gene lost 2 bases, with 20 bases spanning the gap. This CDR3 region has 17 residues. Here the CDR3 reads CASSPSGSYHLTDTQYF. The CDR3 DNA reads TGCGCCAGCAGCCCCTCGGGTAGCTATCACCTCACAGATACGCAGTATTTT.

This clonotype came up many times. V and J are TRBV15 and TRBJ2-5; D may be TRBD2 (6 bases). Germline V gives CDR1 LNHNV, CDR2 YYDKDF (reference sequence). The V and J ends lost 0 bases and 4 bases respectively, with 12 bases between them. CDR3 length: 15 residues. The CDR3 nucleotides are TGTGCCACCAGCAGAGATCCCCTAGCGACAGAGACCCAGTACTTC. This translates into CATSRDPLATETQYF.

On this clonotype itself: A much larger clone sits a single nucleotide away, making a read error possible. The chain recombines TRBV11-2 with TRBJ2-5, with D hard to call. The CDR3 runs to 14 residues. From germline, CDR1 is SGHAT and CDR2 FQNNGV. As DNA, the CDR3 is TGTGCCAGCATCTTAGGACGGCTCCAAGAGACCCAGTACTTC. Encoded protein: CASILGRLQETQYF.

This chain joins TRBV20-1 and TRBJ2-1, with D possibly being TRBD2 (6 bases). V was pared by 0 bases and J by 4 bases, with 13 bases between. This CDR3 has 15 residues. Germline V gene lookup returns CDR1 DFQATT and CDR2 SNEGSKA (reference sequence). CDR3 bases: TGCAGTGCTAGAGATCTGGGGGAGGCTTACAATGAGCAGTTCTTC. This translates into CSARDLGEAYNEQFF.

This sequence joins TRBV12-3 or TRBV12-4 and TRBJ2-5; D is undetermined. V lost 0 bases and J 5 bases, leaving 10 bases between the germline ends. The CDR3 runs to 14 residues. The CDR3 region has the DNA TGTGCCAGCAGTTTAGCCGGGTCCCGGGAGACCCAGTACTTC. Its protein product is CASSLAGSRETQYF.

The chain combines TRBV6-6 with TRBJ1-1; 9 bases align to TRBD1. Germline values: CDR1 MNHNY, CDR2 SVGAGI (reference sequence). The CDR3 spans 14 residues. V lost 4 bases and J lost 5; bases outside the gene matches: 5. CDR3 in amino acids: CASSWGQGPTEAFF. For the CDR3, the DNA is TGTGCCAGCAGTTGGGGACAGGGCCCTACTGAAGCTTTCTTT.

As for this clonotype: The junction departs from germline at one end; a sequencing error may be responsible. This chain links TRBV9 with TRBJ2-3; D ambiguous. Germline V CDR1 and CDR2: SGDLS, YYNGEE. CDR3 size: 15 residues. CDR3 amino acids: CASSLTGYSTDTQYF. The CDR3 region has the DNA TGTGCCAGCAGCCTTACGGGCTATAGCACGGATACGCAGTATTTT. The variable domain in full, completed from reference TRBV9 and TRBJ2-3, reads DSGVTQTPKHLITATGQRVTLRCSPRSGDLSVYWYQQSLDQGLQFLIQYYNGEERAKGNILERFSAQQFPDLHSELNLSSLELGDSALYFCASSLTGYSTDTQYFGPGTRLTVL.

This chain uses TRBV7-2 with TRBJ2-7, with D possibly being TRBD2 (5 bases). V shed 1 base and J shed 2 bases, with 6 bases lying between them. CDR1 is SGHTA, CDR2 FQGNSA, per germline. The CDR3 covers 13 residues. CDR3 in DNA: TGTGCCAGCAGCTTAGTAGCGACCTACGAGCAGTACTTC. Its protein product is CASSLVATYEQYF.